Given below is one TCR beta chain in context. The antigen is undetermined. This record belongs to a study of blood T cell dynamics during melanoma immunotherapy. Overall study: Metastatic melanoma patients received first-line pembrolizumab or nivolumab plus ipilimumab.

Study-level results: Unlike progressors, later disease-control patients had W3 repertoires gaining clonality or diversity.

The assay was immunoSEQ multiplex PCR, and TCRdb's table has in-frame clones only and misses some. The table has 10,000 to 15,000 clones, about 81% seen once. Time point denoted: pre-treatment baseline. Patients with prior systemic cancer treatment, concomitant immunosuppressants, or other active malignancies were excluded. Germline V gene lookup returns CDR1 MDHEN and CDR2 SYDVKM. After removal of 3 bases from V and 2 bases from J, the junction contained 5 bases not matched to a gene. This CDR3 has 15 amino acids. The J gene is TRBJ2-7, the V gene TRBV28; 9 bases agree with TRBD2. This receptor was identified in a human donor with melanoma. Source: blood, taken from a patient treated with checkpoint blockade. The CDR3 DNA reads TGTGCCAGCAGTTTCCAGGGACTAGCCGCCTACGAGCAGTACTTC. Its protein is CASSFQGLAAYEQYF. Looking up the rest from reference TRBV28 and TRBJ2-7 gives the full variable domain: DVKVTQSSRYLVKRTGEKVFLECVQDMDHENMFWYRQDPGLGLRLIYFSYDVKMKEKGDIPEGYSVSREKKERFSLILESASTNQTSMYLCASSFQGLAAYEQYFGPGTRLTVT.